This note documents a single T cell receptor beta chain sequence. PCR was performed using 60 Vbeta and 13 Jbeta primers. The protocol was immunoSEQ multiplex PCR, while the TCRdb copy is restricted to in-frame clones and leaves out a portion. The data show about 250,000 clones, about three quarters seen once. The V gene lost 2 bases and the J gene lost 7 bases, with 11 bases spanning the gap. The CDR3 extends over 13 amino acids. Looked up from germline, CDR1 is SGHTA and CDR2 is FQGNSA. The record originates from a study of cytomegalovirus exposure and HLA in healthy donors. Material: PBMCs. This sequence originates from a boy under 18 in good health and CMV-seronegative. The J gene is TRBJ1-1, the V gene TRBV7-2; no clear D gene. CDR3 protein: CASSLKGGYEAFF. DNA of the CDR3: TGTGCCAGCAGCTTAAAGGGAGGTTATGAAGCTTTCTTT.